This T cell receptor beta chain was captured by sequencing in a study of blood T cell repertoires in COVID-19. The overall study: The United States, Italy and Spain supplied acute and convalescent COVID-19 samples. Sample material is recorded as cDNA or gDNA derived from T cells, B-cell-depleted T cells, or PBMCs.

CDR3 size: 14 residues. CDR1 and CDR2 (germline): KGHSH, LQKENI. V dropped 6 bases and J dropped 2; count of bases not matched to a gene: 5. As originally analysed: From reference gene primer amplification, estimates of nucleated cell counts were derived. Clones were read by immunoSEQ multiplex PCR, and TCRdb kept only the in-frame ones, dropping some. The DNA gave D and trimming, while V, J and clone size come from that table. The table lists roughly 43,000 clones, about 85% of them singletons, with roughly an eighth in the top ten. The sequence derives from a human donor in a cohort sampled during active COVID-19. The genes are TRBV18 and TRBJ1-2; TRBD1 agrees at 8 bases. The source material was peripheral blood. CDR3 amino acids: CASSPTGGNYGYTF. The CDR3 nucleotides read TGTGCCAGCTCCCCTACAGGGGGAAACTATGGCTACACCTTC.